The 22 T cell receptor beta chains in this list originate from one sample, sequenced in a study of beta chain features in type 1 diabetes. Of the isolated RNA, all was reverse transcribed, and so the sequenced material was expressed TCRB transcripts. The table came from immunoSEQ multiplex PCR; TCRdb's copy has only in-frame clones and leaves some out. Among about 930,000 clones listed, roughly a sixth were seen once. Sequencing used naive CD4+ T cells from blood. The receptors were sampled from a woman younger than 35 in good health.

The V call is TRBV6-6, the J call TRBJ2-5; 16 nucleotides match TRBD2. The CDR3 runs to 16 residues. Unmatched junction bases numbered 6, after V lost 6 bases and J lost 5 bases. From germline, CDR1 is MNHNY and CDR2 SVGAGI (reference sequence). In DNA form, the CDR3 reads TGTGCCAGCAGCCAGGGACTAGCGGGAGGGTACGAGACCCAGTACTTC. Protein sequence: CASSQGLAGGYETQYF.

This rearrangement joins TRBV29-1 to TRBJ2-7; 12 bases map to TRBD1. Trimming removed 7 bases from V and 3 bases from J; junction bases left unmatched: 4. The CDR3 runs to 13 residues. The germline gives CDR1 SQVTM, CDR2 ANQGSEA. CDR3 in DNA: TGCAGCGCCGGGACAGGGGGCCTCTACGAGCAGTACTTC. It is translated as CSAGTGGLYEQYF.

This sequence joins TRBV6-6 and TRBJ1-5; D unresolved. The CDR3 loop spans 13 amino acids. Between the trimmed V and J ends, which lost 3 bases and 2 bases, there was a span of 5 bases. Germline assignment: CDR1 MNHNY and CDR2 SVGAGI (reference sequence). CDR3 sequence: CASSYKGNQPQHF. DNA for the CDR3: TGTGCCAGCAGTTATAAGGGCAATCAGCCCCAGCATTTT.

The rearrangement links TRBV7-3 to TRBJ2-3; TRBD2 aligns across 8 bases. This CDR3 spans 17 amino acids. V shed 5 bases and J 0 bases; nucleotides not matched to a gene: 10. Looked up from germline, CDR1 is SGHTA and CDR2 is FQGTGA. CDR3 loop: CASSPRGGRTSTDTQYF. DNA for the CDR3: TGTGCCAGCAGCCCCCGAGGCGGGAGGACTAGCACAGATACGCAGTATTTT.

CDR3 region: CASSWTGGYSYTF. The CDR3 DNA follows: TGTGCCAGCAGCTGGACAGGGGGATATAGCTACACCTTC. The chain recombines TRBV5-4 with TRBJ1-2, with 10 bases aligning to TRBD1. Germline assignment: CDR1 SGHNT and CDR2 YYREEE (reference sequence). The CDR3 length is 13 residues. After removal of 3 bases from V and 9 bases from J, the junction contained 5 bases not matched to a gene.

This clone turned up a few times. This rearrangement joins TRBV10-3 to TRBJ2-2; D might be TRBD2 (6 bases). Germline CDR1 reads ENHRY; CDR2 reads SYGVKD. The ends were cut back, 8 bases at V and 5 bases at J, with 18 bases in the middle. The CDR3 runs 15 residues. In nucleotides, the CDR3 is TGTGCCATCGGGGGGTACTTGCTTCCTACCGGGGAGCTGTTTTTT. This encodes CAIGGYLLPTGELFF.

This clone was seen a few times. V gene TRBV10-3 combines with J gene TRBJ1-2, with D hard to call. V was clipped by 0 bases and J by 8 bases, with 19 bases between them. CDR1 is ENHRY and CDR2 is SYGVKD in the germline V gene. The CDR3 consists of 16 residues. The CDR3 spells CAISESGPSGIRGYTF. The CDR3 bases are TGTGCCATCAGTGAGTCAGGTCCCTCCGGGATTCGGGGCTACACCTTC.

This clone was counted a single time. The sample has other DNA sequences that encode this CDR3 too. This chain joins TRBV4-1 and TRBJ1-5; D remains unclear. The CDR3 runs to 15 residues. Germline V lookup: CDR1 MGHRA, CDR2 YSYEKL. Trimming shortened V by 0 bases and J by 1 base, and 7 bases separated the two germline ends. CDR3 region: CASSQDRVSNQPQHF. The CDR3, as DNA: TGCGCCAGCAGCCAAGATAGGGTGAGCAATCAGCCCCAGCATTTT.

This chain uses TRBV5-4 with TRBJ1-2; unclear D gene. The CDR3 has 15 residues. Germline CDR1 is SGHNT and CDR2 is YYREEE (reference sequence). Trimming took off 0 bases at V and 0 bases at J, with 9 bases between the two ends. The CDR3: CASSLERTSNYGYTF. The CDR3 DNA reads TGTGCCAGCAGCTTGGAACGGACGTCTAACTATGGCTACACCTTC.

This clone was seen only a few times. The chain is built from TRBV7-2 and TRBJ2-5; D remains unclear. CDR3 length: 14 amino acids. Germline values: CDR1 SGHTA, CDR2 FQGNSA. V was clipped by 0 bases and J by 4 bases, with 9 bases between them. The CDR3 region is CASSLAGFVETQYF. The CDR3 coding sequence is TGTGCCAGCAGCTTAGCCGGGTTCGTAGAGACCCAGTACTTC.

The chain carries TRBV5-6 and TRBJ1-2; D is possibly TRBD1 (6 bases). The CDR3 loop spans 15 amino acids. Germline CDR1 SGHDT, CDR2 YYEEEE. With 0 bases removed from V and 8 bases from J, the gap between germline ends came to 17 bases. This chain's CDR3 is CASSLGGTSTMGYTF. The CDR3 nucleotides are TGTGCCAGCAGCTTGGGCGGGACAAGCACGATGGGCTACACCTTC.

V gene TRBV7-2 combines with J gene TRBJ2-3; D unclear. Trimming took 3 bases from V and 2 from J, leaving 12 bases between them. The CDR3 is made up of 15 amino acids. Per germline, CDR1 SGHTA and CDR2 FQGNSA. This CDR3 reads CASSFGAGNTDTQYF. The CDR3 DNA follows: TGTGCCAGCAGCTTTGGCGCTGGGAACACAGATACGCAGTATTTT. Full variable domain (missing parts from reference TRBV7-2 and TRBJ2-3): GAGVSQSPSNKVTEKGKDVELRCDPISGHTALYWYRQSLGQGLEFLIYFQGNSAPDKSGLPSDRFSAERTGGSVSTLTIQRTQQEDSAVYLCASSFGAGNTDTQYFGPGTRLTVL.

This chain connects TRBV7-3 to TRBJ2-3; TRBD1 agrees at 11 bases. V lost 0 bases to trimming and J lost 4 bases; unmatched junction nucleotides: 3. The CDR3 loop spans 16 amino acids. Germline CDR1 and CDR2: SGHTA and FQGTGA. The DNA of the CDR3 is TGTGCCAGCAGCTTAACAGGACAGGGGGCTTCAGATACGCAGTATTTT. Protein sequence: CASSLTGQGASDTQYF.

V gene TRBV19 combines with J gene TRBJ2-5, with TRBD2 matching 7 bases. V trimming: 4 bases; J trimming: 4 bases; junction bases outside the gene matches: 6. Germline V CDR1 and CDR2: LNHDA, SQIVND (reference sequence). This CDR3 is built from 14 residues. The CDR3: CASSRGRALETQYF. The CDR3 DNA follows: TGTGCCAGTAGTAGAGGGAGGGCCTTAGAGACCCAGTACTTC.

The chain combines TRBV4-3 with TRBJ2-6; D might be TRBD2 (6 bases). Germline V CDR1 and CDR2: LGHNA, YSLEER. V was clipped by 1 base and J by 0 bases, with 10 bases between them. There are 17 residues in the CDR3. The CDR3 is CASSQVEGSSGANVLTF. The DNA for the CDR3 is TGCGCCAGCAGCCAAGTGGAGGGGAGCTCTGGGGCCAACGTCCTGACTTTC.

This chain uses TRBV7-3 with TRBJ2-2; D not resolved. Germline V CDR1 and CDR2: SGHTA, FQGTGA. Trimming took off 2 bases at V and 1 base at J, with 5 bases between the two ends. The CDR3 is 14 residues long. The CDR3 sequence is CASSLVGNTGELFF. The CDR3 nucleotides are TGTGCCAGCAGCTTAGTTGGGAACACCGGGGAGCTGTTTTTT.

This sequence joins TRBV7-9 and TRBJ2-1; D is unresolved. This CDR3 has 15 amino acids. Germline V gives CDR1 SEHNR, CDR2 FQNEAQ (reference sequence). Trimming took 2 bases from V and 10 from J, leaving 18 bases between them. The CDR3 nucleotides read TGTGCCAGCAGCTTATCGCAGTTTCCCTCTGAGGAGCAGTTCTTC. Residues: CASSLSQFPSEEQFF.

This clone was seen only a few times. The chain is built from TRBV7-9 and TRBJ2-5; D remains ambiguous. The CDR3 sequence is 14 residues long. With 0 bases removed from V and 2 bases from J, the gap between germline ends came to 7 bases. CDR1 and CDR2 (germline): SEHNR, FQNEAQ (reference sequence). The CDR3 is CASSLAGIQETQYF. CDR3 nucleotides: TGTGCCAGCAGCTTAGCCGGCATACAAGAGACCCAGTACTTC.

This clone was recorded a few times. V is TRBV5-6 and J is TRBJ2-1; D is undetermined. This CDR3 is 13 amino acids long. V was trimmed by 0 bases and J by 10 bases, leaving 11 bases between them. CDR1 SGHDT and CDR2 YYEEEE come from the germline V gene. CDR3 protein: CASSLDFQVEQFF. The CDR3 DNA sequence: TGTGCCAGCAGCTTGGATTTCCAGGTAGAGCAGTTCTTC.

This clone was picked up a small number of times. The chain employs TRBV28 and TRBJ2-1; TRBD2 might be the D (7 bases). Germline CDR1 and CDR2: MDHEN and SYDVKM. The CDR3 is 13 amino acids. The germline V and J ends were trimmed by 5 bases and 10 bases, with 15 bases remaining between them. The CDR3 DNA reads as TGTGCCAGCAGTCTCAAAGGGGGGGGAGAGCAGTTCTTC. This translates into CASSLKGGGEQFF. The full variable domain, in which reference TRBV28 and TRBJ2-1 provide the parts outside the CDR3, is DVKVTQSSRYLVKRTGEKVFLECVQDMDHENMFWYRQDPGLGLRLIYFSYDVKMKEKGDIPEGYSVSREKKERFSLILESASTNQTSMYLCASSLKGGGEQFFGPGTRLTVL.

This chain connects TRBV27 to TRBJ2-1; 8 nucleotides line up with TRBD2. V gave up 7 bases and J gave up 6 bases; unmatched junction bases: 17. Germline V gene sequence: CDR1 MNHEY, CDR2 SMNVEV (reference sequence). There are 17 residues in the CDR3. The CDR3 reads CASTSSWGAGGRNEQFF. The CDR3 DNA reads TGTGCCAGCACCTCGTCCTGGGGGGCGGGAGGTCGCAATGAGCAGTTCTTC.

This clone was seen many times. The CDR3 is CASSQGPEYIQYF. CDR3 DNA sequence: TGCGCCAGCAGCCAAGGACCGGAGTACATTCAGTACTTC. The J gene is TRBJ2-4, the V gene TRBV4-3; the D is unclear. From germline, CDR1 is LGHNA and CDR2 YSLEER. The CDR3 has 13 residues. Trimming shortened V by 1 base and J by 8 bases, and 9 bases separated the two germline ends.